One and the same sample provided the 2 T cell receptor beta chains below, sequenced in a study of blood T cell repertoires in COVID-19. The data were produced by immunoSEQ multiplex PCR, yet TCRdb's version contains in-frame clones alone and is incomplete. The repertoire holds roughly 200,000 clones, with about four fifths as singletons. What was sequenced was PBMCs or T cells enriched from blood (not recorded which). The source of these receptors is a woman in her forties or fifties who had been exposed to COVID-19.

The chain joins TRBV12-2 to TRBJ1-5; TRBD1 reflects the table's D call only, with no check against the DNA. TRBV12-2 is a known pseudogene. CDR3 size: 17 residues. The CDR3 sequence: CASRLPNDRGRSQPQHF. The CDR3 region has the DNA TGTGCAAGTCGCTTACCCAACGACAGGGGAAGGAGTCAGCCCCAGCATTTT.

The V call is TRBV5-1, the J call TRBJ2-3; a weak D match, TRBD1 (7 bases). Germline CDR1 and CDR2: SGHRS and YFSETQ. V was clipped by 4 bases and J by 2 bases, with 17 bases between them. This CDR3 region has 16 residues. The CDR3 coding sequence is TGCGCCAGCAGCGACTCCAGGGGGGCCGACACAGATACGCAGTATTTT. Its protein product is CASSDSRGADTDTQYF.